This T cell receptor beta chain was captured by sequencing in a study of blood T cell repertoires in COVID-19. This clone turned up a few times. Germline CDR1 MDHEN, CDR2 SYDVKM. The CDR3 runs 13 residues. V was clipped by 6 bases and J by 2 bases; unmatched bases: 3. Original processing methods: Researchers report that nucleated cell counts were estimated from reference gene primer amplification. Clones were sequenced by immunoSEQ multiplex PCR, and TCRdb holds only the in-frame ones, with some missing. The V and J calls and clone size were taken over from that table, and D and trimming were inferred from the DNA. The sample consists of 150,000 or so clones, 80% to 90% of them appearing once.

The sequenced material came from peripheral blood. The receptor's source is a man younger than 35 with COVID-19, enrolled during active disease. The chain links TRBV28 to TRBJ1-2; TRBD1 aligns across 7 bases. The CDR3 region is CASSPGQNYGYTF. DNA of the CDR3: TGTGCCAGCAGCCCGGGACAGAACTATGGCTACACCTTC.